These T cell receptor beta chains were read from a single sample in a study of T cells in tuberculosis. Clones were read by immunoSEQ multiplex PCR, and TCRdb kept only the in-frame ones, dropping some. Here the sample spans about 35,000 clones, under 95% being singletons. The source material was PBMCs, sampled at tuberculosis diagnosis. The receptors here all came from an adult with tuberculosis. Some clones in this sample may be carry-over from other donors' samples. CDR3s include the opening cysteine and the closing phenylalanine or tryptophan. A D gene is named only where the DNA matches it firmly. The size field is filled for only some rows; it gives once, few, many or a size class.

cdr3_aa cdr3_nt v_call clone_size j_call d_call
CASSYSGTGNEKLFF TGTGCCAGCAGTTACTCCGGGACAGGAAATGAAAAACTGTTTTTT TRBV6-6 NA TRBJ1-4 TRBD1
CASLPGQTIYEQYF TGCGCCAGTTTACCGGGACAGACTATTTACGAGCAGTACTTC TRBV10-2 NA TRBJ2-7 TRBD1
CASSLPGLAGYEQFF TGTGCCAGCAGCTTACCGGGACTAGCGGGCTATGAGCAGTTCTTC TRBV7-9 NA TRBJ2-1 TRBD2
CASSQEYRGTNTGELFF TGTGCCAGCAGCCAAGAATACAGGGGGACGAACACCGGGGAGCTGTTTTTT TRBV4-2 NA TRBJ2-2 TRBD1
CASSPENRQGLEAFF TGTGCCAGCTCACCCGAGAACAGACAGGGACTTGAAGCTTTCTTT TRBV18 NA TRBJ1-1 TRBD1
CASSPSPGGGLFTGELFF TGTGCCAGCTCACCATCACCGGGCGGGGGTCTTTTCACCGGGGAGCTGTTTTTT TRBV18 NA TRBJ2-2 TRBD2
CASSITVNYGYTF TGTGCCAGTAGTATCACAGTAAACTATGGCTACACCTTC TRBV19 NA TRBJ1-2 NA
CASTFRDSLNSPLHF TGCGCCAGCACCTTCAGGGACTCATTAAATTCACCCCTCCACTTT TRBV5-1 NA TRBJ1-6 NA
CASSLVRGSYEQYF TGTGCCAGCAGCTTAGTCAGGGGCTCCTACGAGCAGTACTTC TRBV7-9 NA TRBJ2-7 NA
CSAQPDRGQNF TGCAGTGCACAGCCGGACAGGGGGCAGAACTTC TRBV20-1 NA TRBJ1-2 TRBD1
CASTRTNEKLFF TGTGCCAGCACCAGGACTAATGAAAAACTGTTTTTT TRBV2 NA TRBJ1-4 NA
CASSFSKGIYEQYF TGTGCCAGCAGCTTTTCAAAGGGGATCTACGAGCAGTACTTC TRBV7-2 NA TRBJ2-7 NA
CASSLWRQPYEQYF TGTGCCAGCAGCTTATGGCGACAGCCGTACGAGCAGTACTTC TRBV11-2 NA TRBJ2-7 NA
CASSMSLSDSSYNSPLHF TGTGCCAGTAGTATGAGCCTTTCGGACAGCTCCTATAATTCACCCCTCCACTTT TRBV19 NA TRBJ1-6 NA
CASSSRDSLTSTDTQYF TGTGCCAGTAGTTCCCGGGACAGCCTAACTAGCACAGATACGCAGTATTTT TRBV19 NA TRBJ2-3 TRBD1
CASSLKEGAPDEQYF TGTGCCAGCAGCTTAAAGGAGGGGGCCCCTGACGAGCAGTACTTC TRBV7-9 NA TRBJ2-7 NA
CASSQGGAQFF TGCGCCAGCAGCCAAGGAGGTGCGCAGTTCTTC TRBV4-1 NA TRBJ2-1 NA
CASSLGTTSGGAGDTQYF TGTGCCAGCAGCTTGGGCACCACTAGCGGGGGGGCCGGAGATACGCAGTATTTT TRBV5-8 once TRBJ2-3 TRBD2
CASSPDVRQYSYEQYF TGTGCCAGCAGCCCCGACGTCAGACAGTACTCCTACGAGCAGTACTTC TRBV11-1 NA TRBJ2-7 NA
CASSPSPTEAFF TGTGCCAGCTCCCCCTCCCCCACTGAAGCTTTCTTT TRBV25-1 NA TRBJ1-1 NA
CASSPGIGTDTQYF TGTGCCAGCTCACCGGGCATAGGCACAGATACGCAGTATTTT TRBV18 NA TRBJ2-3 NA
CASSLDIPNTEAFF TGTGCCAGCAGCTTAGACATCCCGAACACTGAAGCTTTCTTT TRBV7-9 NA TRBJ1-1 NA
CASSELSRVPPPRYTF TGTGCCAGCAGTGAATTAAGCAGGGTCCCACCGCCCCGCTACACCTTC TRBV2 NA TRBJ1-2 NA
CASSYDLRRNYGYTF TGTGCCAGCAGTTACGACTTAAGGAGGAACTATGGCTACACCTTC TRBV6-5 once TRBJ1-2 NA
CASSPIPGNTEAFF TGTGCCAGCAGCCCGATTCCGGGAAACACTGAAGCTTTCTTT TRBV5-4 NA TRBJ1-1 NA
CASLPTGETEAFF TGTGCCAGCTTACCTACAGGGGAGACTGAAGCTTTCTTT TRBV18 NA TRBJ1-1 TRBD1
CASSSTVSGNTIYF TGTGCCAGCAGCTCAACAGTCTCTGGAAACACCATATATTTT TRBV9 NA TRBJ1-3 NA
CASSRRATGSPLHF TGTGCCAGCAGTCGACGAGCCACGGGTTCACCCCTCCACTTT TRBV6-1 NA TRBJ1-6 NA
CASSAHRGANEKLFF TGTGCCAGCAGTGCCCACAGGGGAGCTAATGAAAAACTGTTTTTT TRBV6-1 once TRBJ1-4 TRBD1